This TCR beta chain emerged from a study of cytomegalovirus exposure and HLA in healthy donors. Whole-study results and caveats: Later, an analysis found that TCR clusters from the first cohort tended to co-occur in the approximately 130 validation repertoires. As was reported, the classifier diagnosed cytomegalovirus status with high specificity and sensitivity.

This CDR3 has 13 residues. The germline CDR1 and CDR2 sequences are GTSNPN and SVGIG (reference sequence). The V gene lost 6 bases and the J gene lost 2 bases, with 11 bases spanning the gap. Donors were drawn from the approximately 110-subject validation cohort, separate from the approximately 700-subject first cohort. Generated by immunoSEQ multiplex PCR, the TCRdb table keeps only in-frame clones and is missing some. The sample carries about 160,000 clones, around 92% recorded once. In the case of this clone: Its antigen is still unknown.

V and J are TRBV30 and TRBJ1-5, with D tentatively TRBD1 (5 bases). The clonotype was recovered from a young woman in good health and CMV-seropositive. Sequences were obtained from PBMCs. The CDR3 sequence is CACTPGGNQPQHF. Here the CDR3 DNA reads TGTGCCTGCACGCCGGGGGGCAATCAGCCCCAGCATTTT.